The 22 T cell receptor beta chains below all came from one sample that was sequenced in a study of CD8 T cells in ankylosing spondylitis (dated by TCRdb to 2017 to 2019). Library prep was done by 5' RACE. The instrument was an Illumina HiSeq 2500. Starting from the raw public reads, TCRdb applied fastp trimming at Q25, assembled clones with MiXCR and retained in-frame beta chains. Records with the same CDR3 protein are collapsed into one entry carrying the most frequent genes and DNA. The sample table records around 150,000 distinct CDR3 sequences; about 7% of these occur just once. The top ten clonotypes cover about an eighth of the sample. The material sequenced was blood, either unsorted or a sorted T cell fraction (not recorded which). The receptor source for this set is a female donor with ankylosing spondylitis or in good health (not recorded which).

Many counts were recorded for this clonotype. V usage is TRBV29-1 and J usage is TRBJ2-6, with no clear D. The CDR3 totals 14 residues. V dropped 4 bases and J dropped 4 bases, with 11 bases sitting between them. Per germline, CDR1 SQVTM and CDR2 ANQGSEA. The CDR3 reads CSVALSFGANVLTF. As DNA, the CDR3 is TGCAGCGTTGCCCTCTCCTTCGGGGCCAACGTCCTGACTTTC.

On this clonotype itself: Since a much larger clone is just one base distant, this may be a read error. The V gene is TRBV29-1, the J gene TRBJ2-2; TRBD1 aligns across 8 bases. Germline assignment: CDR1 SQVTM and CDR2 ANQGSEA. CDR3 length: 14 residues. This chain's CDR3 is CSGQIGQGGGALFF. The CDR3 nucleotides are TGCAGCGGCCAAATCGGACAGGGTGGCGGGGCGCTGTTTTTT.

Comments on this clonotype: Possible read error: a much larger clone is one base away. This chain connects TRBV6-4 to TRBJ2-2, with D tentatively TRBD2 (5 bases). Germline-derived CDR1 and CDR2 are MRHNA and SNTAGT. This CDR3 comprises 15 residues. With 3 bases removed from V and 0 bases from J, the gap between germline ends came to 8 bases. DNA of the CDR3: TGTGCCAGCAGTGATGCCGGGACGAACACCGGGGAGCTGTTTTTT. Protein: CASSDAGTNTGELFF.

At least ten counts were recorded for this clonotype. V and J are TRBV20-1 and TRBJ2-1; D remains unclear. Trimming took off 0 bases at V and 4 bases at J, with 16 bases between the two ends. This CDR3 region has 16 residues. Per the germline V gene, CDR1 is DFQATT and CDR2 is SNEGSKA (reference sequence). The CDR3 DNA follows: TGCAGTGCTAGAGATCGAACAAGCCTCACGTACAATGAGCAGTTCTTC. Protein sequence: CSARDRTSLTYNEQFF.

This clonotype was counted many times. This chain links TRBV5-6 with TRBJ2-3; no reliable D call. Trimming pared 1 base from V and 6 bases from J, leaving 18 bases between. Germline V gene sequence: CDR1 SGHDT, CDR2 YYEEEE. This CDR3 spans 16 amino acids. The CDR3, as DNA: TGTGCCAGCAGCTTGACCGTTAGTGTGACCTCGGATACGCAGTATTTT. Protein: CASSLTVSVTSDTQYF.

At least ten counts were recorded for this clonotype. The rearrangement joins TRBV11-2 to TRBJ1-3, with D possibly being TRBD1 (6 bases). CDR1 and CDR2 from the germline V gene are SGHAT and FQNNGV. V dropped 4 bases and J dropped 0 bases, with 10 bases sitting between them. The CDR3 is 15 amino acids. CDR3 residues: CASSWTAISGNTIYF. CDR3 nucleotide sequence: TGTGCCAGCAGCTGGACAGCTATCTCTGGAAACACCATATATTTT.

Ten or more counts support this clonotype. The rearrangement links TRBV7-6 to TRBJ2-1, with D maybe TRBD1 (5 bases). CDR3 size: 14 residues. Germline CDR1 SGHVS, CDR2 FNYEAQ. Deletions cut 1 base from V and 8 bases from J, with 12 bases between. This CDR3 is CASSLGTLSDEQFF. The DNA for the CDR3 is TGTGCCAGCAGCTTAGGGACACTAAGCGATGAGCAGTTCTTC. Full variable domain (rest looked up from reference TRBV7-6 and TRBJ2-1): GAGVSQSPRYKVTKRGQDVALRCDPISGHVSLYWYRQALGQGPEFLTYFNYEAQQDKSGLPNDRFSAERPEGSISTLTIQRTEQRDSAMYRCASSLGTLSDEQFFGPGTRLTVL.

This clonotype has a count of ten or more. The chain recombines TRBV5-5 with TRBJ1-5; D possibly corresponds to TRBD1 (5 bases). Per the germline V gene, CDR1 is SGHKS and CDR2 is YYEKEE (reference sequence). The CDR3 has 14 amino acids. Trimming shortened V by 1 base and J by 4 bases, and 9 bases separated the two germline ends. Written as DNA, the CDR3 is TGTGCCAGCAGCTTGTCTTCAGGGAATCAGCCCCAGCATTTT. It specifies CASSLSSGNQPQHF.

Many counts were recorded for this clonotype. The J gene is TRBJ2-1, the V gene TRBV5-1, with TRBD2 identical over 10 bases. The CDR3 extends over 18 amino acids. Germline CDR1 and CDR2: SGHRS and YFSETQ. Trimming removed 0 bases from V and 0 bases from J; junction bases left unmatched: 6. For the CDR3, the DNA is TGCGCCAGCAGCTTGGCTAGCGGGGGCCTGAGCTCCTACAATGAGCAGTTCTTC. Translating it yields CASSLASGGLSSYNEQFF.

The genes are TRBV4-2 and TRBJ1-1, with unresolved D. CDR1 LGHNA and CDR2 YNFKEQ come from the germline V gene. CDR3 length: 14 amino acids. Trimming cost V 4 bases and J 3 bases, with 12 bases left between them. CDR3 nucleotides: TGTGCCAGCAGCCCCTGGTTCCTCTACACTGAAGCTTTCTTT. It translates to CASSPWFLYTEAFF.

This clonotype was seen many times. The rearrangement joins TRBV30 to TRBJ1-5; the D is unclear. V was shortened by 2 bases and J by 7 bases, with 18 bases between the two germline ends. CDR1 and CDR2 (germline): GTSNPN, SVGIG (reference sequence). The CDR3 has 15 amino acids. The CDR3 sequence is CAWSPRTGALQPQHF. In DNA form, the CDR3 reads TGTGCCTGGAGTCCGCGGACGGGCGCACTACAGCCCCAGCATTTT.

Concerning this clonotype itself: With a much larger clone just one base away, this may be a read error. The chain carries TRBV19 and TRBJ2-1; the D gene is possibly TRBD2 (7 bases). Trimming removed 10 bases at V and 8 bases at J, with 18 bases between. CDR1 and CDR2 (germline): LNHDA, SQIVND (reference sequence). This CDR3 spans 13 amino acids. The CDR3 loop reads CAIERGGPDEQFF. The DNA for the CDR3 is TGTGCCATAGAGAGGGGGGGGCCTGATGAGCAGTTCTTC.

Ten or more counts support this clonotype. V and J are TRBV4-2 and TRBJ2-5; 7 positions match TRBD1. This CDR3 comprises 16 residues. V shed 3 bases and J 3 bases; nucleotides not matched to a gene: 10. From germline, CDR1 is LGHNA and CDR2 YNFKEQ. CDR3 residues: CASSQKQGPPEETQYF. CDR3 coding DNA: TGTGCCAGCAGCCAGAAACAGGGGCCTCCAGAAGAGACCCAGTACTTC.

This clonotype was recorded at least ten times. This chain joins TRBV5-5 and TRBJ2-1; 11 bases align to TRBD1. CDR3 length: 16 amino acids. V was clipped by 4 bases and J by 6 bases; unmatched bases: 9. Germline V CDR1 and CDR2: SGHKS, YYEKEE (reference sequence). CDR3 DNA sequence: TGTGCCAGCAGCGTACTCCGGGACAGGGGGTTCAATGAGCAGTTCTTC. Translating gives CASSVLRDRGFNEQFF.

Many counts were recorded for this clonotype. The gene calls are TRBV4-3 and TRBJ1-1; possible D gene TRBD1, 5 bases. This CDR3 is 14 amino acids long. Per germline, CDR1 LGHNA and CDR2 YSLEER. V lost 0 bases to trimming and J lost 5 bases, with 10 bases between them. CDR3 bases: TGCGCCAGCAGCCAAGATAGGGGAAGGACTGAAGCTTTCTTT. This codes for CASSQDRGRTEAFF.

At least ten counts were recorded for this clonotype. This rearrangement joins TRBV7-2 to TRBJ2-7; 8 positions match TRBD1. CDR3 length: 14 residues. The germline V gene has CDR1 SGHTA and CDR2 FQGNSA. The J segment lost 2 bases and the V segment lost 7 bases, leaving 7 bases of the junction unmatched. CDR3 DNA sequence: TGTGCCAGCACCACCGCACAGGGGGCCTACGAGCAGTACTTC. It is translated as CASTTAQGAYEQYF.

This clonotype was counted many times. The CDR3 protein is CASGANYGYTF. As DNA, the CDR3 is TGCGCCTCAGGAGCTAACTATGGCTACACCTTC. The chain carries TRBV5-1 and TRBJ1-2; D remains ambiguous. Germline V lookup: CDR1 SGHRS, CDR2 YFSETQ. The CDR3 is made up of 11 amino acids. Trimming took 10 bases from V and 0 from J, leaving 7 bases between them.

The chain recombines TRBV30 with TRBJ1-2; D possibly corresponds to TRBD1 (5 bases). From germline, CDR1 is GTSNPN and CDR2 SVGIG (reference sequence). Between the trimmed V and J ends, which lost 4 bases and 7 bases, there was a span of 22 bases. The CDR3 is 15 residues long. CDR3 in DNA: TGTGCCTGGACCCACGGGCCCAGGGACCCTTCTGGCTACACCTTC. Translation gives CAWTHGPRDPSGYTF.

Ten or more counts support this clonotype. V gene TRBV28 combines with J gene TRBJ2-7; tentatively, D is TRBD1 or TRBD2 (5 bases each). Germline V gene sequence: CDR1 MDHEN, CDR2 SYDVKM. Trimming removed 6 bases at V and 2 bases at J, with 14 bases between. The CDR3 length is 14 residues. CDR3 coding DNA: TGTGCCAGCAGGGCGGGCAGGGCCCCCTACGAGCAGTACTTC. Its translation: CASRAGRAPYEQYF.

The sample holds a few counts of this clonotype. The V and J genes are TRBV7-9 and TRBJ2-7; TRBD1 agrees at 10 bases. J was trimmed by 6 bases and V by 3 bases; bases with no gene match: 5. Germline CDR1 is SEHNR and CDR2 is FQNEAQ (reference sequence). CDR3 length: 14 amino acids. The CDR3 spells CASSFYRTGGEQYF. For the CDR3, the DNA is TGTGCCAGCAGCTTTTACCGGACAGGGGGCGAGCAGTACTTC.

The sample holds many counts of this clonotype. V and J are TRBV5-6 and TRBJ1-5; unclear D gene. Deletions cut 0 bases from V and 7 bases from J, with 11 bases between. Germline values: CDR1 SGHDT, CDR2 YYEEEE. The CDR3 contains 14 residues. The CDR3 DNA is TGTGCCAGCAGCTTGGAAGGGTCCAGGCAGCCCCAGCATTTT. This sequence encodes CASSLEGSRQPQHF.

This clonotype was seen a few times. This chain joins TRBV6-1 and TRBJ2-3; a possible D gene is TRBD2 (6 bases). From germline, CDR1 is MNHNS and CDR2 SASEGT. The CDR3 spans 15 residues. V gave up 7 bases and J gave up 2 bases, with 16 bases separating them. The CDR3 sequence is CASKYTAGITDTQYF. In nucleotides, the CDR3 is TGTGCCAGCAAATATACGGCGGGGATCACAGATACGCAGTATTTT.